These 9 T cell receptor beta chains came from one sample sequenced in a study of cytomegalovirus exposure and HLA in healthy donors. This PCR relied on a set of 60 Vbeta primers and 13 Jbeta primers. The table came from immunoSEQ multiplex PCR; TCRdb's copy has only in-frame clones and leaves some out. The table shows 150,000 to 200,000 clones, with approximately 80% occurring only once. Sequences were obtained from PBMCs. All receptors derive from a woman younger than 45 in good health and CMV-seronegative.

This clone occurred once. The chain links TRBV5-1 to TRBJ2-5; 7 bases align to TRBD2. The CDR3 is 16 residues long. CDR1 and CDR2 from the germline V gene are SGHRS and YFSETQ. J was trimmed by 1 base and V by 4 bases; bases with no gene match: 10. CDR3 protein: CASSQLPPSGQETQYF. As DNA, the CDR3 is TGCGCCAGCAGCCAACTTCCTCCTAGCGGCCAAGAGACCCAGTACTTC.

The chain has TRBV19 and TRBJ2-3, with D possibly matching TRBD1 (5 bases). Trimming shortened V by 3 bases and J by 2 bases, and 12 bases separated the two germline ends. Germline CDR1 and CDR2: LNHDA and SQIVND (reference sequence). This CDR3 is built from 15 residues. The CDR3 nucleotides are TGTGCCAGTAGTATGGGGCGCGGCTCCACAGATACGCAGTATTTT. It is translated as CASSMGRGSTDTQYF.

CDR3 bases: TGTGCCAGCAGTGTGCAGGCCCAAGGCGCCGGGGAGCTGTTTTTT. Translating it yields CASSVQAQGAGELFF. The chain has TRBV2 and TRBJ2-2, with D hard to call. V was pared by 4 bases and J by 6 bases, with 15 bases between. CDR1 is SNHLY and CDR2 is FYNNEI in the germline V gene. This CDR3 region has 15 residues. The full variable domain, with the rest looked up from reference TRBV2 and TRBJ2-2, is EPEVTQTPSHQVTQMGQEVILRCVPISNHLYFYWYRQILGQKVEFLVSFYNNEISEKSEIFDDQFSVERPDGSNFTLKIRSTKLEDSAMYFCASSVQAQGAGELFFGEGSRLTVL.

This sequence joins TRBV2 and TRBJ1-1; possibly TRBD1 for D (6 bases). Germline lookup yields CDR1 SNHLY and CDR2 FYNNEI. CDR3 length: 15 residues. Trimming took 0 bases from V and 7 from J, leaving 15 bases between them. The CDR3, as DNA: TGTGCCAGCAGTGAAGCGATAGGGGGGGAGTATGAAGCTTTCTTT. Protein product: CASSEAIGGEYEAFF. Complete variable domain (other parts from reference TRBV2 and TRBJ1-1): EPEVTQTPSHQVTQMGQEVILRCVPISNHLYFYWYRQILGQKVEFLVSFYNNEISEKSEIFDDQFSVERPDGSNFTLKIRSTKLEDSAMYFCASSEAIGGEYEAFFGQGTRLTVV.

The table lists this clone with a few counts. This chain uses TRBV6-1 with TRBJ2-5, with D possibly matching TRBD1 (6 bases). V shed 7 bases and J shed 4 bases, with 16 bases lying between them. Germline-derived CDR1 and CDR2 are MNHNS and SASEGT. This CDR3 region has 14 residues. CDR3 sequence: CASNGQSRGETQYF. Here the CDR3 DNA reads TGTGCCAGCAACGGACAGAGCAGAGGAGAGACCCAGTACTTC.

This chain uses TRBV19 with TRBJ2-1, with TRBD1 identical over 7 bases. Germline V gene lookup returns CDR1 LNHDA and CDR2 SQIVND (reference sequence). This CDR3 contains 15 residues. Losses at the gene ends were 2 bases for V and 1 base for J; bases not matched to a gene: 2. The CDR3 region is CASSITQGSYNEQFF. CDR3 bases: TGTGCCAGTAGTATAACACAGGGGTCCTACAATGAGCAGTTCTTC.

The V and J genes are TRBV5-8 and TRBJ1-2; D gene unclear. Germline V gene sequence: CDR1 SGHTS, CDR2 YDEGEE. The V gene lost 2 bases and the J gene lost 0 bases, with 8 bases spanning the gap. The CDR3 is 14 amino acids. The CDR3: CASSLQAANYGYTF. For the CDR3, the DNA is TGTGCCAGCAGCTTACAAGCGGCTAACTATGGCTACACCTTC.

The chain is built from TRBV9 and TRBJ2-2; D is perhaps TRBD1 (6 bases). This CDR3 is built from 14 residues. V lost 4 bases to trimming and J lost 7 bases, with 14 bases between them. From germline, CDR1 is SGDLS and CDR2 YYNGEE. The CDR3 nucleotides are TGTGCCAGCAGCCCGAGCCGACAGGACGGGGAGCTGTTTTTT. Its translation is CASSPSRQDGELFF.

The V call is TRBV10-2, the J call TRBJ2-7; 10 nucleotides line up with TRBD2. Germline CDR1 is WSHSY and CDR2 is SAAADI. This CDR3 contains 16 residues. The V segment lost 3 bases and the J segment 1 base; nucleotides outside the gene matches: 6. As DNA, the CDR3 is TGCGCCAGCAGTGACGTCCGGACTAGCGGTTCCTACGAGCAGTACTTC. Amino acids: CASSDVRTSGSYEQYF.